Shown below are 9 T cell receptor beta chains from a single sample sequenced in a study of blood T cell repertoires in COVID-19. The repertoire was sequenced with immunoSEQ multiplex PCR; TCRdb's copy has only in-frame clones and lacks some. This sample yields about 81,000 clones, of which around 96% are seen a single time; about 4.5% belongs to the top ten. Sample: peripheral blood. Receptors were obtained from a human donor with active COVID-19. The donor label of this sample is uncertain.

This rearrangement joins TRBV25-1 to TRBJ2-7; D is possibly TRBD1 (6 bases). CDR1 is MGHDK and CDR2 is SYGVNS in the germline V gene. This CDR3 is 15 amino acids long. The V and J ends lost 2 bases and 0 bases respectively, with 11 bases between them. CDR3 DNA sequence: TGTGCCAGCAGTGAACAGGGACAAAGCTCCTACGAGCAGTACTTC. Its translation: CASSEQGQSSYEQYF.

The V gene is TRBV7-2, the J gene TRBJ2-7, with D hard to call. Germline CDR1 reads SGHTA; CDR2 reads FQGNSA. Trimming removed 3 bases at V and 9 bases at J, with 12 bases between. This CDR3 has 12 amino acids. CDR3 amino acids: CASSFGLAAQYF. CDR3 nucleotide sequence: TGTGCCAGCAGCTTTGGTTTGGCGGCGCAGTACTTC. Supplemented by reference TRBV7-2 and TRBJ2-7, the full variable domain reads GAGVSQSPSNKVTEKGKDVELRCDPISGHTALYWYRQSLGQGLEFLIYFQGNSAPDKSGLPSDRFSAERTGGSVSTLTIQRTQQEDSAVYLCASSFGLAAQYFGPGTRLTVT.

The V gene is TRBV20-1, the J gene TRBJ2-1; D not certain. Germline V gene data show CDR1 as DFQATT and CDR2 as SNEGSKA (reference sequence). With 3 bases removed from V and 0 bases from J, the gap between germline ends came to 15 bases. CDR3 size: 16 residues. Here the CDR3 reads CSASEDAALSYNEQFF. The CDR3 region has the DNA TGCAGTGCTAGTGAAGATGCGGCACTCTCCTACAATGAGCAGTTCTTC.

J is TRBJ2-7 and V is TRBV3-1 (or the pseudogene TRBV3-2); 7 positions agree with TRBD2. The CDR3 covers 13 residues. The ends lost 2 bases at V and 6 bases at J; junction bases unmatched: 4. Germline-derived CDR1 and CDR2 are LGHDT and YNNKEL (reference sequence). The CDR3, as DNA: TGTGCCAGCAGCCAACAGACTAGCTCCGAGCAGTACTTC. Translated, it gives CASSQQTSSEQYF.

This chain joins TRBV19 and TRBJ1-1, with a tentative D call TRBD1 (6 bases). This CDR3 comprises 14 residues. CDR1 and CDR2 (germline): LNHDA, SQIVND (reference sequence). V was clipped by 5 bases and J by 2 bases, with 12 bases between them. The CDR3 DNA reads as TGTGCCAGTAGTCGCGGGGGGCCCAACACTGAAGCTTTCTTT. Translated: CASSRGGPNTEAFF.

This chain connects TRBV3-1 (or the pseudogene TRBV3-2) to TRBJ1-4, with 7 positions matching TRBD1. In germline, CDR1 is LGHDT, CDR2 YNNKEL (reference sequence). The CDR3 loop spans 15 amino acids. The V and J ends lost 0 bases and 7 bases, in that order; junction bases with no gene match: 5. CDR3 DNA: TGTGCCAGCAGCCAAGAAAAGGGGGCTCGTGAAAAACTGTTTTTT. As protein: CASSQEKGAREKLFF.

The chain recombines TRBV25-1 with TRBJ2-3; 8 bases are shared with TRBD1. Germline CDR1 is MGHDK and CDR2 is SYGVNS. CDR3 size: 16 residues. The J segment lost 3 bases and the V segment lost 1 base, leaving 6 bases of the junction unmatched. CDR3 loop: CASSESGRGRTDTQYF. The CDR3 DNA reads as TGTGCCAGCAGTGAATCCGGCAGGGGGCGAACAGATACGCAGTATTTT. Full variable domain (rest looked up from reference TRBV25-1 and TRBJ2-3): EADIYQTPRYLVIGTGKKITLECSQTMGHDKMYWYQQDPGMELHLIHYSYGVNSTEKGDLSSESTVSRIRTEHFPLTLESARPSHTSQYLCASSESGRGRTDTQYFGPGTRLTVL.

The chain is built from TRBV2 and TRBJ2-2; tentatively, D is TRBD1 (6 bases). V was shortened by 2 bases and J by 8 bases, with 12 bases between the two germline ends. Germline assignment: CDR1 SNHLY and CDR2 FYNNEI. The CDR3 loop spans 14 amino acids. The CDR3 reads CASSETGFTGELFF. The CDR3 DNA reads as TGTGCCAGCAGTGAAACAGGGTTTACTGGGGAGCTGTTTTTT. The full variable domain, in which reference TRBV2 and TRBJ2-2 provide the parts outside the CDR3, is EPEVTQTPSHQVTQMGQEVILRCVPISNHLYFYWYRQILGQKVEFLVSFYNNEISEKSEIFDDQFSVERPDGSNFTLKIRSTKLEDSAMYFCASSETGFTGELFFGEGSRLTVL.

There are a few counts of this clone. This chain links TRBV2 with TRBJ1-6, with unresolved D. CDR3 length: 17 residues. The germline V gene encodes CDR1 SNHLY and CDR2 FYNNEI. V was shortened by 2 bases and J by 2 bases, with 13 bases between the two germline ends. The CDR3 DNA reads TGTGCCAGCAGTGAACGGGGAGGGTTCCCCTATAATTCACCCCTCCACTTT. This translates into CASSERGGFPYNSPLHF.